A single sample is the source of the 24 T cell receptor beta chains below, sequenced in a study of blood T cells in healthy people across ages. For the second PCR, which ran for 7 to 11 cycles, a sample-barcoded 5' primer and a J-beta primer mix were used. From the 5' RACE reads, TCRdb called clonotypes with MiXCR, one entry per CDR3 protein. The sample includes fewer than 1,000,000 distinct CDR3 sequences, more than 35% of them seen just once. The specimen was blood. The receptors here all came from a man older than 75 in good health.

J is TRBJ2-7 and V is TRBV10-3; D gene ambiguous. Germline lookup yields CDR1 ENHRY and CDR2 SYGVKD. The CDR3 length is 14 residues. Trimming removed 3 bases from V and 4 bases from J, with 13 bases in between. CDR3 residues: CAISDLRPPYEQYF. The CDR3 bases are TGTGCCATCAGTGATCTACGCCCCCCTTACGAGCAGTACTTC.

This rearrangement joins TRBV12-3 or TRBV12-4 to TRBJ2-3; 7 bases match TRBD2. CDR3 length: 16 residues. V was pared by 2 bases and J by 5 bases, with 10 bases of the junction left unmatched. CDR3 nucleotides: TGTGCCAGCAGTTTACGCCTAGCGGAGTTTGGAGATACGCAGTATTTT. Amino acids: CASSLRLAEFGDTQYF.

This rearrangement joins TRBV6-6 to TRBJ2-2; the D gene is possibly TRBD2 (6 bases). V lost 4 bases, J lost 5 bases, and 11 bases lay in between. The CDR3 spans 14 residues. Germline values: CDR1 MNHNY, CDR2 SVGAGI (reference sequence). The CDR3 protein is CASSSEGTTGELFF. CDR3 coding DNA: TGTGCCAGCAGTTCGGAGGGCACGACCGGGGAGCTGTTTTTT.

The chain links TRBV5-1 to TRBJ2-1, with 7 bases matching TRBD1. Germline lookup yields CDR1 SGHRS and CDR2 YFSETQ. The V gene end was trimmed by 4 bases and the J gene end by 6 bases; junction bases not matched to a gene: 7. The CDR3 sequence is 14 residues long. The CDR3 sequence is CASSRDSLLNEQFF. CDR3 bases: TGCGCCAGCAGCAGGGACAGTTTGCTCAATGAGCAGTTCTTC.

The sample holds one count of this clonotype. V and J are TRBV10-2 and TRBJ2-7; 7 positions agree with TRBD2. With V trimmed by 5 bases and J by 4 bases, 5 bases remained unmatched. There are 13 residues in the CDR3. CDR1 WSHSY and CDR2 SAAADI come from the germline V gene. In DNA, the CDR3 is TGCGCCAGCAGTAGGACTAGAAGATACGAGCAGTACTTC. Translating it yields CASSRTRRYEQYF.

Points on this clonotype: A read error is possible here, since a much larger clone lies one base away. CDR3 amino acids: CASSWYLGGGPGNEQYF. The CDR3 coding sequence is TGTGCCAGCAGCTGGTACCTGGGGGGAGGGCCGGGCAATGAGCAGTACTTC. The chain has TRBV7-2 and TRBJ2-7; 7 nucleotides match TRBD2. The CDR3 is 17 amino acids. V lost 4 bases and J lost 7; bases outside the gene matches: 19. Germline-derived CDR1 and CDR2 are SGHTA and FQGNSA.

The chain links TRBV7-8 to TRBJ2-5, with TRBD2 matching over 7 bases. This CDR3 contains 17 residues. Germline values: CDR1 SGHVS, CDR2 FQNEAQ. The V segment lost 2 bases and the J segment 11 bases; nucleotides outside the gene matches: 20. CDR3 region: CASSLQWGGGITGEQYF. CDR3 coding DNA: TGTGCCAGCAGCTTACAGTGGGGCGGGGGAATAACGGGGGAGCAGTACTTC.

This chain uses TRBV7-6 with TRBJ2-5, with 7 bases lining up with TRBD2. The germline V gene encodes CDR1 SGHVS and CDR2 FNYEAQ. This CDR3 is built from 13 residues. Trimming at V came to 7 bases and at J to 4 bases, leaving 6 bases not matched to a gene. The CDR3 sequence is CASIGGRGETQYF. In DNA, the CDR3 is TGTGCCAGCATCGGCGGGAGAGGAGAGACCCAGTACTTC.

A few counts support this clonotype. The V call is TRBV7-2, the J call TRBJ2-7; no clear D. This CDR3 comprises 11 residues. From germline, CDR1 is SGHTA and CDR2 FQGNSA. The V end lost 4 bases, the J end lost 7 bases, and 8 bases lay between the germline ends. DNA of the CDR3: TGTGCCAGCAGCTCAACCGAGGAGCAGTACTTC. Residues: CASSSTEEQYF.

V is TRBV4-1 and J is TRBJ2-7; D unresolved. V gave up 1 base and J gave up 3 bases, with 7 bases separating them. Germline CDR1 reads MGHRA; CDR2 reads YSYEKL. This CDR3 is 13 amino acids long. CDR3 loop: CASSQGQRYEQYF. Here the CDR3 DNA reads TGCGCCAGCAGCCAAGGGCAGCGCTACGAGCAGTACTTC.

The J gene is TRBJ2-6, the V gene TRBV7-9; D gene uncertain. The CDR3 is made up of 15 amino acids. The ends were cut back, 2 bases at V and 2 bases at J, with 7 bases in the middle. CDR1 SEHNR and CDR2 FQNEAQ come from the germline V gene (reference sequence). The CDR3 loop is CASSLIGTGANVLTF. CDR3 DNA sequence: TGTGCCAGCAGCTTAATAGGCACTGGGGCCAACGTCCTGACTTTC.

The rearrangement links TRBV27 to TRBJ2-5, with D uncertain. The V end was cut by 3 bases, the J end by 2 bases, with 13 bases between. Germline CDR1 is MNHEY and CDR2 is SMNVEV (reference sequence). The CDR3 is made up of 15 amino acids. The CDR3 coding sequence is TGTGCCAGCAGTTTGTCCTTAGGGAATCAAGAGACCCAGTACTTC. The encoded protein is CASSLSLGNQETQYF.

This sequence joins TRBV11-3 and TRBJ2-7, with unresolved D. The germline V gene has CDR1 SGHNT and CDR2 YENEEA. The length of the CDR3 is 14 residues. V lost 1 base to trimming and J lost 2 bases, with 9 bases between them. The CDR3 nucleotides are TGTGCCAGCAGCTTAGTCAGAGGACCCTACGAGCAGTACTTC. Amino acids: CASSLVRGPYEQYF.

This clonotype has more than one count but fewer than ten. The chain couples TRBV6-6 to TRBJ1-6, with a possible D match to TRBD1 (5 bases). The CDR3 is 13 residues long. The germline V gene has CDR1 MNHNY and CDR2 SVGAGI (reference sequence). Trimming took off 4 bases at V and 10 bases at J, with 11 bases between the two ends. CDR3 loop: CASSFQGESPLHF. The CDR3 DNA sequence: TGTGCCAGCAGTTTTCAGGGAGAGTCACCCCTCCACTTT.

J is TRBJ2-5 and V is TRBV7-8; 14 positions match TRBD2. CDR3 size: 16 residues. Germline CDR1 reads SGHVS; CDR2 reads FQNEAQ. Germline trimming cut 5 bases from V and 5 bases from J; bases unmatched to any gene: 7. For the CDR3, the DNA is TGTGCCAGCAGCGCCCGGACTAGCGGGAGGTTCGAGACCCAGTACTTC. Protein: CASSARTSGRFETQYF. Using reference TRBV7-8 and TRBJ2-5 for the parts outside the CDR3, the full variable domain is GAGVSQSPRYKVAKRGQDVALRCDPISGHVSLFWYQQALGQGPEFLTYFQNEAQLDKSGLPSDRFFAERPEGSVSTLKIQRTQQEDSAVYLCASSARTSGRFETQYFGPGTRLLVL.

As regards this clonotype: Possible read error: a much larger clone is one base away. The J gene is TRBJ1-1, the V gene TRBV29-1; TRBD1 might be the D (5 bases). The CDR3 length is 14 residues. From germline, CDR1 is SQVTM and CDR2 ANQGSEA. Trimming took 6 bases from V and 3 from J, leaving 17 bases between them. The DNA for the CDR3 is TGCAGCGTAGACAAACGGGGGTGGGACACTGAAGCTTTCTTT. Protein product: CSVDKRGWDTEAFF. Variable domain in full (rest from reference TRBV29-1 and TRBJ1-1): SAVISQKPSRDICQRGTSLTIQCQVDSQVTMMFWYRQQPGQSLTLIATANQGSEATYESGFVIDKFPISRPNLTFSTLTVSNMSPEDSSIYLCSVDKRGWDTEAFFGQGTRLTVV.

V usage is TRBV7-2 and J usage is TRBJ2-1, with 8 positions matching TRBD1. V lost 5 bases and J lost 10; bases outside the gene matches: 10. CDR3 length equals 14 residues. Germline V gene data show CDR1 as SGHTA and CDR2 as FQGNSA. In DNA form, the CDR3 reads TGTGCCAGCAGCCCACGGACAGGGCCGTACGAGCAGTTCTTC. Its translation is CASSPRTGPYEQFF. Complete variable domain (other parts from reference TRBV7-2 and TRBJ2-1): GAGVSQSPSNKVTEKGKDVELRCDPISGHTALYWYRQSLGQGLEFLIYFQGNSAPDKSGLPSDRFSAERTGGSVSTLTIQRTQQEDSAVYLCASSPRTGPYEQFFGPGTRLTVL.

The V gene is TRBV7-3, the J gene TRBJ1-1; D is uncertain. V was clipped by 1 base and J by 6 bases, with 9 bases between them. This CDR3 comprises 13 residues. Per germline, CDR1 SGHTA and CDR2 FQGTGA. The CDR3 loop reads CASSLIREAEAFF. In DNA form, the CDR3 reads TGTGCCAGCAGCTTAATAAGGGAAGCTGAAGCTTTCTTT. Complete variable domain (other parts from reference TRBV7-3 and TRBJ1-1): GAGVSQTPSNKVTEKGKYVELRCDPISGHTALYWYRQSLGQGPEFLIYFQGTGAADDSGLPNDRFFAVRPEGSVSTLKIQRTERGDSAVYLCASSLIREAEAFFGQGTRLTVV.

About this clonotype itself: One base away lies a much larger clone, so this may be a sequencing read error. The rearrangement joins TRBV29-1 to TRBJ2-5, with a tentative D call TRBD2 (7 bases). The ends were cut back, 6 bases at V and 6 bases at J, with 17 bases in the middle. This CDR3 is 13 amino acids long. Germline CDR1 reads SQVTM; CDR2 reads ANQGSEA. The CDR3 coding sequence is TGCAGCGTAATCTCCGGGGGGCAAAAGACCCAGTACTTC. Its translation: CSVISGGQKTQYF.

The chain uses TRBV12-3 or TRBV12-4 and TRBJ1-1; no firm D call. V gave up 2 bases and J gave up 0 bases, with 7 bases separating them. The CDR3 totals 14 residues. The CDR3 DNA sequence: TGTGCCAGCAGTTTAAGGCTTGTGAACACTGAAGCTTTCTTT. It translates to CASSLRLVNTEAFF.

This CDR3 is CASSLERRDTQYF. The CDR3 DNA reads as TGTGCCAGCAGCTTAGAGCGTCGAGATACGCAGTATTTT. The rearrangement joins TRBV7-2 to TRBJ2-3; no reliable D call. This CDR3 is built from 13 residues. Trimming left V 1 base short and J 5 bases short, with 7 bases between. Germline V gene data show CDR1 as SGHTA and CDR2 as FQGNSA.

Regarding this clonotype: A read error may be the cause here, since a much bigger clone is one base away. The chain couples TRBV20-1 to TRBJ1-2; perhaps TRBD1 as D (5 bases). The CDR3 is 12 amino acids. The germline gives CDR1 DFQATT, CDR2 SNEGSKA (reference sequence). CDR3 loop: CGANTGDDGYTF. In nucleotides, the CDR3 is TGCGGTGCTAACACCGGGGACGATGGCTACACCTTC.

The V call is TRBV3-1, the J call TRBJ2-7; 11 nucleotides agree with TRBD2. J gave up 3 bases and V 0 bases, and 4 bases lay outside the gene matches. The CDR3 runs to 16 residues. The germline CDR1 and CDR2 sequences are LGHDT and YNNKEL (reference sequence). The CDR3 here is CASSQDHSGRVYEQYF. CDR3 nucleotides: TGTGCCAGCAGCCAAGATCATAGCGGGAGGGTCTACGAGCAGTACTTC.

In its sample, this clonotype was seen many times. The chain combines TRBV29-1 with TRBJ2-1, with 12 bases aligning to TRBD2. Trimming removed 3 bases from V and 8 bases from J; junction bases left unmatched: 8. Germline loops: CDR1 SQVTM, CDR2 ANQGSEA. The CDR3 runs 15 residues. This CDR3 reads CSVDNLLAGGDEQFF. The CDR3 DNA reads TGCAGCGTTGATAATTTACTAGCGGGGGGAGATGAGCAGTTCTTC.